This T cell receptor beta chain was retrieved from a study of monozygotic twins with inflammatory bowel disease. TCRdb reprocessed the 5' RACE reads and stores each CDR3 protein as one record, lacking DNA. The specimen's table records about 43,000 distinct CDR3 sequences. Broader study findings: Among IBD patients, fewer clonotypes were shared with others than among healthy twins, especially with disease activity.

This CDR3 has 12 residues. From germline, CDR1 is DFQATT and CDR2 SNEGSKA (reference sequence). Concerning this clonotype: Its antigen is unknown.

Sequencing was carried out using blood. The rearrangement uses TRBV20-1 and TRBJ1-2; TCRdb designates TRBD1, a call that cannot be tested without DNA. The sequence was obtained from a human donor with ulcerative colitis or Crohn's disease, or a healthy co-twin of an affected twin (not recorded which). CDR3 loop: CSATDSADGYTF.